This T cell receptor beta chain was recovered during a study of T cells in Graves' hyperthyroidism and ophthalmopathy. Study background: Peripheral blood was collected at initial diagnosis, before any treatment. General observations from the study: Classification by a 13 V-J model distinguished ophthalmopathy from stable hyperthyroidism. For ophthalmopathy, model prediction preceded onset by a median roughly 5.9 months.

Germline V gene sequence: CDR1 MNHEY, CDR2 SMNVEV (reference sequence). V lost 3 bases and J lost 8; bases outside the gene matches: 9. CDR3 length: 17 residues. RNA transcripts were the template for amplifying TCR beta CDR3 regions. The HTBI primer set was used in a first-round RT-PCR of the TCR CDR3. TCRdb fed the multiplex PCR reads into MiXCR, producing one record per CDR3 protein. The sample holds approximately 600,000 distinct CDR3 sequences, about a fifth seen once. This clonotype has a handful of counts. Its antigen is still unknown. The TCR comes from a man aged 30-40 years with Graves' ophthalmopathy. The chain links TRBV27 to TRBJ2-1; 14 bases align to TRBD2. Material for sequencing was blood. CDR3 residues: CASSFPGTSGSFDEQFF. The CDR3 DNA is TGTGCCAGCAGTTTCCCCGGGACTAGCGGGAGTTTTGATGAGCAGTTCTTC.